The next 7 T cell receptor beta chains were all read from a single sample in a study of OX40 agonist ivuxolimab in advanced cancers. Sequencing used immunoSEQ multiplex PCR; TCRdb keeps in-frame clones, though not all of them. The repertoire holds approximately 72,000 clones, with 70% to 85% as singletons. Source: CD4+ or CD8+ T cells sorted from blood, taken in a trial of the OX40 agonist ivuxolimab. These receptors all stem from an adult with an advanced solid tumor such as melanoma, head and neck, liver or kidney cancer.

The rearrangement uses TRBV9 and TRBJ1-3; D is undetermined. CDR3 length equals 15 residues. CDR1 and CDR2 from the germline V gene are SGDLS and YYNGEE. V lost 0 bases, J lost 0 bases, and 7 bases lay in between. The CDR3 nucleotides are TGTGCCAGCAGCGTAGGCGGGAACTCTGGAAACACCATATATTTT. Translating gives CASSVGGNSGNTIYF.

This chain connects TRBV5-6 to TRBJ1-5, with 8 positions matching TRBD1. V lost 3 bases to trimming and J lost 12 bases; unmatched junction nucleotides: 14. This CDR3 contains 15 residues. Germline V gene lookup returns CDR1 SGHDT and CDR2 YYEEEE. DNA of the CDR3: TGTGCCAGCAGCTGGAACCGGGACAGGAACGTTGGCCAGCATTTT. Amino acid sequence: CASSWNRDRNVGQHF.

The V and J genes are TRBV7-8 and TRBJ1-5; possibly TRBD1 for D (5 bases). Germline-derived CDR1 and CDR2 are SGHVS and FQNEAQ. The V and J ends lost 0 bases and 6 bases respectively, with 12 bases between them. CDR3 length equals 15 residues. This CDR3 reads CASSLAGVVGQPQHF. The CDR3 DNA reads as TGTGCCAGCAGCTTAGCAGGGGTAGTAGGTCAGCCCCAGCATTTT.

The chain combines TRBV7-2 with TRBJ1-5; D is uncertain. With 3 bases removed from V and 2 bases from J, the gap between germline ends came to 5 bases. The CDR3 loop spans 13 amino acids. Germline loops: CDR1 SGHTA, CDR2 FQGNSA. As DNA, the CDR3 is TGTGCCAGCAGCTTCGGTGGCAATCAGCCCCAGCATTTT. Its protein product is CASSFGGNQPQHF.

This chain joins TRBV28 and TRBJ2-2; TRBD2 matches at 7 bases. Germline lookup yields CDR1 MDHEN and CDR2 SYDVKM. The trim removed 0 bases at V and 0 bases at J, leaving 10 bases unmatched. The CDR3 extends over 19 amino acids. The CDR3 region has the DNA TGTGCCAGCAGTTTATGGAAGTGGCTAGCGGATACGAACACCGGGGAGCTGTTTTTT. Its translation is CASSLWKWLADTNTGELFF.

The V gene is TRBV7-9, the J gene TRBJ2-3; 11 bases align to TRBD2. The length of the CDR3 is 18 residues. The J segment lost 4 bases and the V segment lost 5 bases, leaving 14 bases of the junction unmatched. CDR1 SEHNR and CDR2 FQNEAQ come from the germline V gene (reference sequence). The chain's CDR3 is CASSPKLRLAGNADTQYF. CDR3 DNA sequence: TGTGCCAGCAGCCCAAAGCTCCGACTAGCGGGAAATGCAGATACGCAGTATTTT.

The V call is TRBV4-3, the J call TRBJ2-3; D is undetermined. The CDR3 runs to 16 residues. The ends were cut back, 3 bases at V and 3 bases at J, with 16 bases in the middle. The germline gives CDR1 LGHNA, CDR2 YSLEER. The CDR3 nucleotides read TGCGCCAGCAGCCATCCATCCGGGCACACAACAGATACGCAGTATTTT. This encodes CASSHPSGHTTDTQYF.